Below, 26 T cell receptor beta chains from the same sample are listed, as sequenced in a study of T cells expressing NK-cell markers. TCRdb reprocessed the 5' RACE reads, with one entry per CDR3 protein and no DNA. This table holds about 390,000 distinct CDR3 sequences. Sequencing was carried out using blood T cells: a sorted CD56 or NKG2C T cell subset, CD4+ or CD8+ T cells, or bulk PBMC T cells (not recorded which). These receptors all come from a woman aged 45-65 years in good health.

The rearrangement uses TRBV12-3 or TRBV12-4 and TRBJ2-3; TCRdb lists TRBD1, though no DNA is available to test this call. The CDR3 spans 16 residues. The CDR3 here is CASSLTAGASTDTQYF.

The chain uses TRBV14 and TRBJ2-4; the D gene TCRdb calls, TRBD1, cannot be checked with no DNA. The germline V gene encodes CDR1 SGHDN and CDR2 FVKESK. CDR3 size: 15 residues. CDR3 amino acids: CASSQFGTGENIQYF.

The chain links TRBV29-1 to TRBJ2-4; TCRdb proposes TRBD1, but this gene call is untestable without DNA. The CDR3 totals 15 residues. Germline CDR1 and CDR2: SQVTM and ANQGSEA. The CDR3 protein is CSVQETPLAKNIQYF.

CDR3 in amino acids: CASSLRMVGSTTDTQYF. This chain connects TRBV5-1 to TRBJ2-3. This CDR3 is built from 17 residues. Germline-derived CDR1 and CDR2 are SGHRS and YFSETQ.

CDR3 residues: CASSDSRGLSAFF. The rearrangement uses TRBV5-1 and TRBJ1-1; the D gene TCRdb calls, TRBD1, cannot be checked with no DNA. Germline V gene data show CDR1 as SGHRS and CDR2 as YFSETQ. The CDR3 covers 13 residues.

The rearrangement joins TRBV12-3 or TRBV12-4 to TRBJ2-2; TCRdb indicates TRBD1, and absent DNA this call remains unverified. The CDR3 contains 13 residues. The CDR3 region is CASSSGVIGELFF.

The chain combines TRBV30 with TRBJ2-7; the TCRdb D gene call, TRBD1, has no DNA to confirm it. Germline values: CDR1 GTSNPN, CDR2 SVGIG (reference sequence). The CDR3 loop spans 13 amino acids. CDR3 protein: CALEVPGYYEQYF.

The V call is TRBV5-5, the J call TRBJ1-1. Germline V gene data show CDR1 as SGHKS and CDR2 as YYEKEE (reference sequence). The CDR3 has 13 residues. This CDR3 is CASSGPTRNEAFF.

The CDR3 sequence: CASSRGGSNSPLHF. The J gene is TRBJ1-6, the V gene TRBV3-1; TCRdb gives TRBD1 as the D gene, but with no DNA this cannot be confirmed. The CDR3 extends over 14 amino acids. From germline, CDR1 is LGHDT and CDR2 YNNKEL (reference sequence).

CDR3 region: CATSDQDRYTGELFF. The chain employs TRBV24-1 and TRBJ2-2. CDR3 length: 15 amino acids. Germline CDR1 KGHDR, CDR2 SFDVKD.

The chain links TRBV20-1 to TRBJ2-1; the D gene TCRdb calls, TRBD2, cannot be checked with no DNA. The CDR3 has 16 residues. Germline V CDR1 and CDR2: DFQATT, SNEGSKA (reference sequence). CDR3 region: CSARTSGISSYNEQFF.

V and J are TRBV20-1 and TRBJ2-1; TCRdb indicates TRBD1, and absent DNA this call remains unverified. The germline CDR1 and CDR2 sequences are DFQATT and SNEGSKA (reference sequence). The CDR3 runs to 16 residues. CDR3 loop: CSAPPGLGGTYNEQFF.

The chain couples TRBV5-5 to TRBJ2-1; the TCRdb D gene call, TRBD2, has no DNA to confirm it. The CDR3 is 14 amino acids. Per the germline V gene, CDR1 is SGHKS and CDR2 is YYEKEE (reference sequence). This CDR3 reads CASISGRAQREQFF.

The chain joins TRBV5-1 to TRBJ1-2. The CDR3 runs 14 residues. Germline V CDR1 and CDR2: SGHRS, YFSETQ. The CDR3 region is CASSLPTDNYGYTF.

The chain links TRBV6-6 to TRBJ2-5; TCRdb names TRBD2, which stays unverified in the absence of DNA. The CDR3 consists of 19 residues. Germline values: CDR1 MNHNY, CDR2 SVGAGI (reference sequence). The CDR3 region is CASSYSWGLAGQIQETQYF.

Here the CDR3 reads CASRLGLAGRDTQYF. The rearrangement links TRBV12-3 or TRBV12-4 to TRBJ2-3; the TCRdb call, TRBD2, lacks DNA for checking. The length of the CDR3 is 15 residues.

V and J are TRBV5-1 and TRBJ2-7; the D call of TRBD1 rests on TCRdb alone, since no DNA is present to check it. CDR1 and CDR2 (germline): SGHRS, YFSETQ. CDR3 length: 16 amino acids. CDR3 sequence reads: CASSRTGTGLSYEQYF.

This chain joins TRBV20-1 and TRBJ1-2; TCRdb designates TRBD1, a call that cannot be tested without DNA. This CDR3 comprises 14 residues. Germline V gene data show CDR1 as DFQATT and CDR2 as SNEGSKA (reference sequence). The CDR3 region is CSARSGAGGYGYTF.

The V and J genes are TRBV12-3 or TRBV12-4 and TRBJ1-1. The CDR3 extends over 13 amino acids. This CDR3 is CASSPEGWTEAFF.

The rearrangement links TRBV27 to TRBJ2-1; the D gene TCRdb calls, TRBD1, cannot be checked with no DNA. The germline CDR1 and CDR2 sequences are MNHEY and SMNVEV (reference sequence). The CDR3 sequence is 15 residues long. The CDR3 loop is CATASGAGSYNEQFF.

The rearrangement links TRBV29-1 to TRBJ2-5; there is no DNA to check the TCRdb D call of TRBD2. Germline CDR1 SQVTM, CDR2 ANQGSEA. CDR3 length: 13 amino acids. The CDR3 protein is CSILRGPQETQYF.

The V and J genes are TRBV10-3 and TRBJ1-5. Per germline, CDR1 ENHRY and CDR2 SYGVKD. This CDR3 contains 14 residues. The CDR3 sequence is CAISEVRSWQPQHF.

The chain recombines TRBV5-1 with TRBJ2-4. Germline V gives CDR1 SGHRS, CDR2 YFSETQ. The CDR3 covers 15 residues. The CDR3: CASSLEVRAKNIQYF.

The chain's CDR3 is CASSQDTNNSPLHF. The gene calls are TRBV4-2 and TRBJ1-6. CDR1 is LGHNA and CDR2 is YNFKEQ in the germline V gene. This CDR3 spans 14 amino acids.

The chain has TRBV2 and TRBJ2-6. This CDR3 spans 13 amino acids. Germline CDR1 reads SNHLY; CDR2 reads FYNNEI. This CDR3 is CASRTAGANVLTF.

J is TRBJ2-1 and V is TRBV2; there is no DNA to check the TCRdb D call of TRBD2. Germline V lookup: CDR1 SNHLY, CDR2 FYNNEI. This CDR3 spans 15 amino acids. This CDR3 is CASREASGAYNEQFF.